This T cell receptor beta chain was identified during a study of T cells in Graves' hyperthyroidism and ophthalmopathy. General observations from the study: Appearing also in blood were most of the thyroid clonotypes expanded above 0.001.

TCR beta CDR3 region amplification was performed from RNA transcripts. Primed by the HTBI set, a first-round RT-PCR was run on the TCR CDR3. From the multiplex PCR reads, TCRdb called clonotypes with MiXCR, one entry per CDR3 protein. The table includes about 640,000 distinct CDR3 sequences, more than 20% detected once. This CDR3 has 15 amino acids. J gave up 15 bases and V 5 bases, and 18 bases lay outside the gene matches. The germline gives CDR1 SGHKS, CDR2 YYEKEE (reference sequence). This clonotype was observed a handful of times. Its target is not known. The cohort's ophthalmopathy patients, a group with duration under 3 months, had a Clinical Activity Score of at least 3 and a NOSPECS grade of at least 4.

The sequenced material came from blood. The chain couples TRBV5-5 to TRBJ2-1; 9 bases are shared with TRBD2. The receptor was isolated from a man aged 25-45 years with Graves' ophthalmopathy. CDR3 in amino acids: CASSREASGAQTWFF. CDR3 nucleotide sequence: TGTGCCAGCAGTCGAGAGGCTAGCGGGGCTCAAACGTGGTTCTTC.